This entry is about one T cell receptor (beta chain). Its antigen is currently not known. For every CD8+ T cell subset, approximately 330,000 cells were flow-sorted straight into RLT lysis buffer, and each subset was sorted in triplicate. Naive CD8+ T cells were defined stringently as CD45RO-CCR7+CD27+CD95- to exclude memory contaminants. Peripheral blood mononuclear cells were isolated from buffy coats using standard density gradient centrifugation. Naive CXCR3-negative and CXCR3-positive CD8+ T cells were flow-sorted on a FACSAria III. An RNeasy Mini Kit was used to extract total RNA from the sorted cells. Sequenced using a NextSeq 550. The Human TCR Profiling Kit (MiLaboratory) was used to make UMI-labeled 5' RACE TRB cDNA libraries. The full amount of extracted RNA was used for cDNA synthesis, and the full amount of resulting cDNA was used for PCR amplification. Libraries were prepared in parallel using an identical number of PCR cycles. The authors processed their data as follows. About 52,000 +/- 9,100 unique UMI-labeled TRB cDNA molecules per library were extracted with MIGEC and MiXCR, with at least two reads per UMI required. An average of roughly 40,000 +/- 10,000 functional in-frame TRB CDR3 nucleotide clonotypes without stop codons was found per library. Diversity metrics, including normalized Shannon-Wiener and Chao1, were computed in VDJtools after downsampling to 5000 UMI-labeled TRB molecules per sample. VDJtools was used to calculate clonotype-size-weighted physicochemical properties of the central five CDR3 residues, namely interaction energy, strength, volume and Kidera factor 4. Through TCRdb reprocessing, the reads give one entry per CDR3 protein sequence; DNA is omitted. Here the V and J calls rest on TCRdb's processing, not on the authors' analysis. This sample's table lists 6,000 to 8,500 distinct CDR3 sequences. 1.4% to 1.5% of the sample is held by the ten biggest clonotypes.

The record originates from a study of CXCR3-negative and CXCR3-positive naive CD8 T cells (dated by TCRdb to the late 2010s). With regard to the full study: In total, approximately 150 million TRB reads were obtained, corresponding to roughly 1.5 +/- 0.3 million reads per library. Diversity and physicochemical repertoire analyses covered over 10 donors pooled from two independent experiments. TRBV-TRBJ cluster analysis included naive subsets from a handful of donors and memory cells from 3 donors.

General study outcomes and caveats: Repertoire diversity was comparably high in both naive subsets but much lower in memory CD8+ T cells. Because surface CD5, which has been linked to self-reactivity in mice, was comparable between naive subsets, TCR interaction strength was also inferred from TRB CDR3 physicochemical properties. Because CXCR3 expression was partially decreased after cryopreservation, freshly isolated PBMCs were used for most assays. Naive CXCR3-negative and CXCR3-positive cells from the same donor showed similar TRBV-TRBJ usage, whereas memory cells showed distinct patterns. Compared with CXCR3-negative naive cells, CXCR3-positive naive cells had TRB CDR3s with higher hydrophobicity (lower Kidera factor 4), lower energy, and higher strength and volume indices.

The material sequenced was naive CXCR3+ CD8+ T cells from blood. This specimen's cell subset or site label, interpreted: CD45RO-CCR7+CD27+CD95- naive CD8+ T cells expressing CXCR3 (TNR3+). This clonotype was sampled from a human donor in good health. Some clones in this sample may be carry-over from other donors' samples.

For the CDR3, the sequence is CASSGTFYGYTF. This chain is built from TRBV7-9 and TRBJ1-2; the TCRdb D gene call, TRBD1, has no DNA to confirm it. The CDR3 spans 12 residues, from the cysteine through the phenylalanine. The entry carries no DNA sequence. CDR1 and CDR2, looked up from the germline V gene (reference sequence), are SEHNR and FQNEAQ.